This TCR beta chain was recorded in a study of blood T cell repertoires in COVID-19. Across the study: Collection of acute and convalescent COVID-19 samples took place in the United States, Italy and Spain. The cDNA or gDNA used as material had been derived from T cells, B-cell-depleted T cells, or PBMCs.

Cohorts were based on clinical histories the participants reported. Authors' methods: Estimation of nucleated cell counts was performed using reference gene primer amplification. TCRdb's table, derived via immunoSEQ multiplex PCR, lists solely in-frame clones and lacks some. The V and J calls and clone size come from that table; D and trimming were worked out from the DNA. The sample carries about 150,000 clones, 70% to 90% recorded once. The CDR3 consists of 12 residues. Trimming removed 5 bases from V and 9 bases from J, with 11 bases in between. Germline lookup yields CDR1 SGHVS and CDR2 FQNEAQ. The chain combines TRBV7-8 with TRBJ2-1; D gene ambiguous. Sequenced material: PBMCs or T cells enriched from blood (not recorded which). This TCR derives from a woman between 45 and 65 years old with acute COVID-19. The CDR3 reads CASSPSESEQFF. CDR3 coding DNA: TGTGCCAGCAGCCCCTCGGAGAGTGAGCAGTTCTTC.